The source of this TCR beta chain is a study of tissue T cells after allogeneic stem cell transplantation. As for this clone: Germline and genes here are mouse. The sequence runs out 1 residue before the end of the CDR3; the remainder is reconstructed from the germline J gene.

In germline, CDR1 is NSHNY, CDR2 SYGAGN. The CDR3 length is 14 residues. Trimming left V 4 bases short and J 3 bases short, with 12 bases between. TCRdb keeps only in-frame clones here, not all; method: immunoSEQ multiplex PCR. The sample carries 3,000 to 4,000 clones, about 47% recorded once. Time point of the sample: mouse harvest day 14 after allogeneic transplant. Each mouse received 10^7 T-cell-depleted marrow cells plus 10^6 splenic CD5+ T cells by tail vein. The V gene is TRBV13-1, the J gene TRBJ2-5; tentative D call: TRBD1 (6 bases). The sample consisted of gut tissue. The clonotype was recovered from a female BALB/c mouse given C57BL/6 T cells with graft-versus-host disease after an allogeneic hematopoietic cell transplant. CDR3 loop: CASSPGTNQDTQYF. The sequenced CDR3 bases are TGTGCCAGCAGTCCCGGGACAAATCAAGACACCCAGTAC.